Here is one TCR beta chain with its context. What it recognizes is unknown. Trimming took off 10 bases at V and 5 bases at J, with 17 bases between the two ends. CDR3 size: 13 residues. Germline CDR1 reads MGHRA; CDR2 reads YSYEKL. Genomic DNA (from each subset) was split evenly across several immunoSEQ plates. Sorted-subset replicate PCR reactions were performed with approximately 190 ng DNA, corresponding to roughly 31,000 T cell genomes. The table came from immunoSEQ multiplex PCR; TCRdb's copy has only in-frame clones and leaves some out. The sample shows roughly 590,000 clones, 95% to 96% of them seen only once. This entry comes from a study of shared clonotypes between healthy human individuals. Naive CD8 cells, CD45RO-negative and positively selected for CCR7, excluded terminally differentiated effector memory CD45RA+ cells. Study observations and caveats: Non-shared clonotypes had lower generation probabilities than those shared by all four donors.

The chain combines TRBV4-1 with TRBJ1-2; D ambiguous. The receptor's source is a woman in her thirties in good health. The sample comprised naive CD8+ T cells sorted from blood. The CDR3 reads CAIPKTAQYGYTF. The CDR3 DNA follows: TGCGCCATCCCAAAAACTGCCCAGTATGGCTACACCTTC.